The next 28 T cell receptor beta chains were all read from a single sample in a study of cytomegalovirus exposure and HLA in healthy donors. Using immunoSEQ multiplex PCR, the repertoire was profiled, and TCRdb retains in-frame clones only, with some absent. The data contain about 70,000 clones, 94% of them singletons. Sequencing was performed on PBMCs. The receptors derive from a woman under 30 in good health and CMV-seropositive.

V gene TRBV10-1 combines with J gene TRBJ2-3, with 11 bases matching TRBD2. The CDR3 sequence is 15 residues long. J lost 2 bases, V lost 9 bases, and 7 bases had no gene match. Germline values: CDR1 WNHNN, CDR2 SYGVQD (reference sequence). CDR3 in amino acids: CARLLAGGSTDTQYF. The DNA for the CDR3 is TGCGCCAGATTGCTAGCGGGGGGATCCACAGATACGCAGTATTTT.

V gene TRBV19 combines with J gene TRBJ2-2; possible D gene TRBD2, 6 bases. From germline, CDR1 is LNHDA and CDR2 SQIVND (reference sequence). Trimming took 9 bases from V and 4 from J, leaving 15 bases between them. The CDR3 is 14 amino acids. CDR3: CASTAGPITGELFF. The DNA for the CDR3 is TGTGCCAGCACCGCGGGGCCAATCACCGGGGAGCTGTTTTTT.

This chain uses TRBV2 with TRBJ2-2, with 13 bases identical to TRBD2. Germline V gene data show CDR1 as SNHLY and CDR2 as FYNNEI. This CDR3 spans 20 amino acids. V shed 6 bases, J shed 3 bases, and the junction held 16 bases outside the gene matches. DNA of the CDR3: TGTGCCAGCAGCCAAGGGAGGGACAGAGGACTAGCGGGAGACACCGGGGAGCTGTTTTTT. This codes for CASSQGRDRGLAGDTGELFF.

V is TRBV25-1 and J is TRBJ1-4; D not resolved. Germline CDR1 and CDR2: MGHDK and SYGVNS. This CDR3 region has 15 residues. The V end lost 6 bases, the J end lost 0 bases, and 11 bases lay between the germline ends. The CDR3 spells CASRSLSTTNEKLFF. The CDR3, as DNA: TGTGCCAGCAGGAGCCTCTCCACAACTAATGAAAAACTGTTTTTT.

A single count supports this clone. The chain joins TRBV7-2 to TRBJ2-3, with 10 bases identical to TRBD1. This CDR3 region has 15 residues. Germline values: CDR1 SGHTA, CDR2 FQGNSA. Unmatched junction bases numbered 4, after V lost 4 bases and J lost 3 bases. Here the CDR3 DNA reads TGTGCCAGCAGCTGGGGACAGGGGAGGACAGATACGCAGTATTTT. It encodes CASSWGQGRTDTQYF.

The chain employs TRBV5-1 and TRBJ2-3; possible D gene TRBD2, 5 bases. CDR3 length: 14 residues. The germline gives CDR1 SGHRS, CDR2 YFSETQ. Trimming removed 0 bases at V and 5 bases at J, with 10 bases between. DNA of the CDR3: TGCGCCAGCAGCTTGGAGTTAGCGCAAGATACGCAGTATTTT. This translates into CASSLELAQDTQYF.

This clone was observed a single time. One end of the junction is discordant with germline, which a read error may explain. Here the CDR3 DNA reads TGTGCCAGTAGTCTAGAGGACTATCCGGCTAGTGGGCTGTTTTTT. This encodes CASSLEDYPASGLFF. V usage is TRBV19 and J usage is TRBJ2-2, with D perhaps matching TRBD2 (6 bases). CDR1 LNHDA and CDR2 SQIVND come from the germline V gene (reference sequence). The CDR3 runs to 15 residues.

The chain links TRBV6-4 to TRBJ2-1; 8 bases match TRBD1. The junction had 8 bases not matched to a gene; V was cut back by 8 bases and J by 8 bases. This CDR3 comprises 13 residues. The germline V gene has CDR1 MRHNA and CDR2 SNTAGT. The CDR3 region is CASSPTGVDEQFF. The CDR3 DNA is TGTGCCAGCTCGCCGACAGGGGTGGATGAGCAGTTCTTC.

The chain couples TRBV7-2 to TRBJ1-1; D uncertain. V lost 6 bases and J lost 0, with 11 bases in between. CDR3 length: 14 residues. The germline V gene encodes CDR1 SGHTA and CDR2 FQGNSA. The CDR3 reads CASSLPTVNTEAFF. The CDR3, as DNA: TGTGCCAGCAGTTTACCTACAGTGAACACTGAAGCTTTCTTT.

The rearrangement links TRBV7-9 to TRBJ2-5, with TRBD2 identical over 7 bases. CDR3 length equals 17 residues. With 4 bases clipped from V and 3 bases from J, the junction kept 14 bases outside the gene matches. Germline lookup yields CDR1 SEHNR and CDR2 FQNEAQ (reference sequence). Here the CDR3 reads CASSSEHFPGLKETQYF. CDR3 DNA sequence: TGTGCCAGCAGCTCCGAACATTTCCCGGGACTAAAAGAGACCCAGTACTTC. Full variable domain (missing parts from reference TRBV7-9 and TRBJ2-5): DTGVSQNPRHKITKRGQNVTFRCDPISEHNRLYWYRQTLGQGPEFLTYFQNEAQLEKSRLLSDRFSAERPKGSFSTLEIQRTEQGDSAMYLCASSSEHFPGLKETQYFGPGTRLLVL.

The J gene is TRBJ2-7, the V gene TRBV9, with TRBD2 as a possible D gene (5 bases). The CDR3 sequence is 15 residues long. Germline V lookup: CDR1 SGDLS, CDR2 YYNGEE. V shed 4 bases and J shed 0 bases, with 14 bases lying between them. In DNA, the CDR3 is TGTGCCAGCAGCCCCACTTCGGGAAGCTCCTACGAGCAGTACTTC. It codes for CASSPTSGSSYEQYF.

The chain employs TRBV27 and TRBJ2-1, with TRBD2 identical over 9 bases. The CDR3 spans 13 residues. Trimming cost V 6 bases and J 7 bases; bases outside gene matches: 4. CDR1 and CDR2 (germline): MNHEY, SMNVEV (reference sequence). This chain's CDR3 is CASRAGGWNEQFF. Written as DNA, the CDR3 is TGTGCCAGCAGAGCGGGAGGATGGAATGAGCAGTTCTTC.

V usage is TRBV20-1 and J usage is TRBJ2-2, with D maybe TRBD2 (6 bases). The germline V and J ends were trimmed by 8 bases and 11 bases, with 15 bases remaining between them. Germline V gene lookup returns CDR1 DFQATT and CDR2 SNEGSKA (reference sequence). CDR3 length: 11 amino acids. CDR3 sequence (DNA): TGCAGTCCCAGCCAGGCGGGAGAGCTGTTTTTT. As protein: CSPSQAGELFF.

This clone came up a few times. The chain carries TRBV6-5 and TRBJ2-7, with 7 nucleotides matching TRBD1. The germline V gene encodes CDR1 MNHEY and CDR2 SVGAGI. Trimming at V came to 2 bases and at J to 3 bases, leaving 4 bases not matched to a gene. The CDR3 loop spans 14 amino acids. In nucleotides, the CDR3 is TGTGCCAGCAGTTACGGGCAGGGGGACTACGAGCAGTACTTC. It yields the protein CASSYGQGDYEQYF.

V usage is TRBV30 and J usage is TRBJ2-5, with 8 bases identical to TRBD2. The trim removed 3 bases at V and 5 bases at J, leaving 8 bases unmatched. In germline, CDR1 is GTSNPN, CDR2 SVGIG (reference sequence). The CDR3 length is 14 residues. The CDR3 DNA sequence: TGTGCCTGGAGGGCGGCGGGAGGCTGGGAGACCCAGTACTTC. The encoded protein is CAWRAAGGWETQYF.

The rearrangement uses TRBV19 and TRBJ2-7, with TRBD2 identical over 7 bases. Germline V gene data show CDR1 as LNHDA and CDR2 as SQIVND (reference sequence). This CDR3 comprises 15 residues. With 3 bases clipped from V and 1 base from J, the junction kept 6 bases outside the gene matches. CDR3 amino acids: CASSISPSGSYEQYF. The CDR3 nucleotides are TGTGCCAGTAGTATTTCTCCTAGCGGATCCTACGAGCAGTACTTC.

The chain couples TRBV4-2 to TRBJ1-2, with TRBD1 matching over 7 bases. Per germline, CDR1 LGHNA and CDR2 YNFKEQ. The CDR3 covers 14 residues. With 1 base clipped from V and 8 bases from J, the junction kept 7 bases outside the gene matches. CDR3 loop: CASSQVSGTEGYTF. DNA for the CDR3: TGTGCCAGCAGCCAAGTGTCCGGGACAGAGGGCTACACCTTC.

The V call is TRBV10-3, the J call TRBJ2-1, with D uncertain. Trimming took 9 bases from V and 5 from J, leaving 8 bases between them. CDR1 and CDR2 from the germline V gene are ENHRY and SYGVKD. This CDR3 is 11 amino acids long. The CDR3 sequence: CAISPDNEQFF. CDR3 DNA: TGTGCCATTTCCCCCGACAATGAGCAGTTCTTC.

V gene TRBV19 combines with J gene TRBJ1-5; D perhaps matches TRBD1 (5 bases). Germline CDR1 is LNHDA and CDR2 is SQIVND (reference sequence). The CDR3 length is 16 residues. Trimming shortened V by 7 bases and J by 0 bases, and 16 bases separated the two germline ends. The CDR3 DNA follows: TGTGCCAGTACCCAATGGGGGGAATATAGCAATCAGCCCCAGCATTTT. This encodes CASTQWGEYSNQPQHF.

The chain has TRBV9 and TRBJ1-1; 8 bases line up with TRBD1. V shed 4 bases and J 1 base; nucleotides not matched to a gene: 9. CDR1 SGDLS and CDR2 YYNGEE come from the germline V gene. The CDR3 consists of 16 residues. The CDR3 nucleotides are TGTGCCAGCAGCCCCCGGACAGGGACGCCGAACACTGAAGCTTTCTTT. It codes for CASSPRTGTPNTEAFF. Variable domain in full (rest from reference TRBV9 and TRBJ1-1): DSGVTQTPKHLITATGQRVTLRCSPRSGDLSVYWYQQSLDQGLQFLIQYYNGEERAKGNILERFSAQQFPDLHSELNLSSLELGDSALYFCASSPRTGTPNTEAFFGQGTRLTVV.

The genes are TRBV10-2 and TRBJ1-2, with a possible D match to TRBD1 (5 bases). V was shortened by 8 bases and J by 0 bases, with 13 bases between the two germline ends. The germline V gene has CDR1 WSHSY and CDR2 SAAADI. The CDR3 sequence is 14 residues long. The chain's CDR3 is CASFPGGANYGYTF. CDR3 nucleotide sequence: TGCGCCAGCTTCCCTGGGGGGGCTAACTATGGCTACACCTTC.

This CDR3 is CASSLGGSGANVLTF. CDR3 DNA sequence: TGTGCCAGCAGCTTAGGAGGCTCTGGGGCCAACGTCCTGACTTTC. The chain uses TRBV7-8 and TRBJ2-6; D is unclear. Per germline, CDR1 SGHVS and CDR2 FQNEAQ. V was clipped by 1 base and J by 0 bases, with 4 bases between them. The CDR3 length is 15 residues.

V is TRBV27 and J is TRBJ2-1, with TRBD2 matching over 11 bases. The J segment lost 9 bases and the V segment lost 5 bases, leaving 12 bases of the junction unmatched. Germline values: CDR1 MNHEY, CDR2 SMNVEV (reference sequence). The CDR3 totals 16 residues. The CDR3 DNA sequence: TGTGCCAGCAGTCCCCTCACTAGCGGGGGTGGCAGTGAGCAGTTCTTC. It is translated as CASSPLTSGGGSEQFF.

This clone came up a few times. The V gene is TRBV7-2, the J gene TRBJ2-1; 8 bases align to TRBD2. Germline V gene lookup returns CDR1 SGHTA and CDR2 FQGNSA. The CDR3 covers 15 residues. The V and J ends lost 6 bases and 7 bases, in that order; junction bases with no gene match: 11. CDR3 in amino acids: CASSQRGGRWNEQFF. Written as DNA, the CDR3 is TGTGCCAGCAGTCAACGGGGGGGCAGGTGGAATGAGCAGTTCTTC.

CDR3 sequence (DNA): TGTGCCAGCAGCTTAGCCGCAGTTGGCTATGGCTACACCTTC. Translating it yields CASSLAAVGYGYTF. The chain combines TRBV7-9 with TRBJ1-2; D gene unclear. Trimming removed 0 bases from V and 4 bases from J, with 9 bases in between. Per germline, CDR1 SEHNR and CDR2 FQNEAQ (reference sequence). CDR3 length: 14 residues.

CDR3 nucleotides: TGTGCCAGCAGCAAAGTTTTCCGATGGGGGCGAAATGAGCAGTTCTTC. It yields the protein CASSKVFRWGRNEQFF. The chain combines TRBV21-1 with TRBJ2-1; the listed D gene, TRBD1, was not tested against the DNA. TRBV21-1 is given as a pseudogene. The CDR3 has 16 residues.

V gene TRBV5-1 combines with J gene TRBJ2-1, with D possibly matching TRBD2 (6 bases). This CDR3 has 15 amino acids. Germline CDR1 reads SGHRS; CDR2 reads YFSETQ. Trimming cost V 1 base and J 4 bases, with 12 bases left between them. The CDR3 bases are TGCGCCAGCAGCTTGAGGTCAGGGAGGTACAATGAGCAGTTCTTC. Translating gives CASSLRSGRYNEQFF.

J is TRBJ2-1 and V is TRBV2; the D is unclear. V was shortened by 6 bases and J by 3 bases, with 12 bases between the two germline ends. This CDR3 comprises 14 residues. Germline-derived CDR1 and CDR2 are SNHLY and FYNNEI. The chain's CDR3 is CASRSRSVYNEQFF. CDR3 nucleotides: TGTGCCAGCAGATCACGGAGTGTCTACAATGAGCAGTTCTTC. The full variable domain, its missing parts supplied by reference TRBV2 and TRBJ2-1, is EPEVTQTPSHQVTQMGQEVILRCVPISNHLYFYWYRQILGQKVEFLVSFYNNEISEKSEIFDDQFSVERPDGSNFTLKIRSTKLEDSAMYFCASRSRSVYNEQFFGPGTRLTVL.